Presented here are 6 T cell receptor beta chains from one specimen sequenced in a study of Graves' ophthalmopathy and Graves' hyperthyroidism. The authors amplified TCR beta CDR3 regions, and they did so from RNA transcripts for repertoire sequencing. First-round RT-PCR relied on HTBI primers, and a second-round multiplex PCR came next. Using its own MiXCR run on the multiplex PCR reads, TCRdb lists one record per CDR3 protein. The sample records about 500,000 distinct CDR3 sequences, under 45% being singletons. The sequencing sample was made of peripheral blood or thyroid tissue (not recorded which). Receptors originate from an adult man with Graves' hyperthyroidism.

This clonotype appeared a few times. CDR3 region: CASSMERFSPLHF. The CDR3 nucleotides read TGTGCCAGTAGTATGGAGAGGTTTTCACCCCTCCACTTT. The rearrangement links TRBV19 to TRBJ1-6; D unclear. Trimming cost V 3 bases and J 9 bases, with 9 bases left between them. The V gene's germline CDR1 is LNHDA and CDR2 SQIVND (reference sequence). The CDR3 sequence is 13 residues long.

This clonotype was picked up many times. This chain uses TRBV29-1 with TRBJ1-1, with D possibly matching TRBD1 (5 bases). CDR1 is SQVTM and CDR2 is ANQGSEA in the germline V gene. This CDR3 spans 13 amino acids. The V and J ends lost 4 bases and 1 base respectively, with 10 bases between them. The CDR3: CSVARGRNTEAFF. The DNA for the CDR3 is TGCAGCGTTGCGAGGGGCAGGAACACTGAAGCTTTCTTT.

This clonotype was seen ten or more times. One junction end disagrees with the germline gene, perhaps due to a read error. The J gene is TRBJ2-7, the V gene TRBV20-1; tentative D call: TRBD2 (6 bases). The CDR3 covers 14 residues. Germline-derived CDR1 and CDR2 are DFQATT and SNEGSKA (reference sequence). The CDR3 DNA sequence: TGCAGTGCAAGAGGGCTGGGGGGAGGAAACGAGCAGTACTTC. This sequence encodes CSARGLGGGNEQYF.

This clonotype was observed many times. The chain uses TRBV7-8 and TRBJ2-7, with 7 bases aligning to TRBD2. Germline V gene lookup returns CDR1 SGHVS and CDR2 FQNEAQ. This CDR3 region has 17 residues. V gave up 4 bases and J gave up 2 bases; unmatched junction bases: 14. CDR3 sequence (DNA): TGTGCCAGCAGCTCCGGACTAGGACGAAACCTAGCCTACGAGCAGTACTTC. It is translated as CASSSGLGRNLAYEQYF.

Only a few counts were recorded for this clonotype. The chain recombines TRBV27 with TRBJ1-1; D is undetermined. Germline CDR1 and CDR2: MNHEY and SMNVEV (reference sequence). The CDR3 covers 14 residues. Deletions cut 7 bases from V and 2 bases from J, with 14 bases between. This CDR3 reads CASTQTRFNTEAFF. In DNA form, the CDR3 reads TGTGCCAGCACTCAGACACGGTTTAACACTGAAGCTTTCTTT.

This clonotype was picked up many times. The genes are TRBV11-1 and TRBJ2-5, with 12 bases identical to TRBD2. The CDR3 extends over 17 amino acids. Per the germline V gene, CDR1 is SGHAT and CDR2 is FQDESV (reference sequence). V lost 0 bases and J lost 5; bases outside the gene matches: 7. For the CDR3, the DNA is TGTGCCAGCAGCTTAGCACTAGCGGGAGGATGGGGTGAGACCCAGTACTTC. Translated: CASSLALAGGWGETQYF.